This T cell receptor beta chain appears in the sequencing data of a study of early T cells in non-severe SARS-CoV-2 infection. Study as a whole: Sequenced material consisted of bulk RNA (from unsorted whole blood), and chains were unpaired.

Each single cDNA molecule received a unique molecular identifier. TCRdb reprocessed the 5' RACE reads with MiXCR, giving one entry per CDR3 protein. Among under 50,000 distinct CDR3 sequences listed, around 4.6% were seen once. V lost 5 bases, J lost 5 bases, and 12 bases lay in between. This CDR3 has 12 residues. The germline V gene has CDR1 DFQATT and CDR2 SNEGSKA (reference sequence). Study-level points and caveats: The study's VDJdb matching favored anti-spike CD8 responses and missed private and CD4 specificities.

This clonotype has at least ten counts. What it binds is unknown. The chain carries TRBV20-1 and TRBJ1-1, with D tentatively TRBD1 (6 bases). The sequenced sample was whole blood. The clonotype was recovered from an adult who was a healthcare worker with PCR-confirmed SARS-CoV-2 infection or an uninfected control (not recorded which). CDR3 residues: CSAGGALTEAFF. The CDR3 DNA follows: TGCAGTGCTGGGGGGGCTCTAACTGAAGCTTTCTTT.